The 10 T cell receptor beta chains below were found in one sample sequenced in a study of OX40 agonist ivuxolimab in advanced cancers. TCRdb keeps only in-frame clones here, not all; method: immunoSEQ multiplex PCR. The repertoire holds around 94,000 clones, under 95% seen once, with 0.81% in the top ten. This material consisted of CD4+ or CD8+ T cells sorted from blood, taken in a trial of the OX40 agonist ivuxolimab. The receptor set was obtained from an adult with an advanced solid tumor such as melanoma, head and neck, liver or kidney cancer.

The chain joins TRBV19 to TRBJ2-3; 7 bases match TRBD1. J lost 3 bases, V lost 6 bases, and 6 bases had no gene match. Germline values: CDR1 LNHDA, CDR2 SQIVND (reference sequence). This CDR3 spans 14 amino acids. This CDR3 reads CASRSHRGTDTQYF. CDR3 sequence (DNA): TGTGCCAGTAGGTCCCACAGGGGAACAGATACGCAGTATTTT.

The CDR3 bases are TGTGCCAGCAGCTTACAACCCCTCAATGGAAACACCATATATTTT. Translated, it gives CASSLQPLNGNTIYF. The genes are TRBV11-2 and TRBJ1-3, with unresolved D. V was trimmed by 2 bases and J by 3 bases, leaving 11 bases between them. This CDR3 contains 15 residues. Germline assignment: CDR1 SGHAT and CDR2 FQNNGV.

The chain couples TRBV30 to TRBJ1-5; D uncertain. CDR1 and CDR2 (germline): GTSNPN, SVGIG (reference sequence). Trimming shortened V by 2 bases and J by 1 base, and 6 bases separated the two germline ends. CDR3 size: 13 residues. CDR3 region: CAWSTGSNQPQHF. The DNA of the CDR3 is TGTGCCTGGAGTACCGGGAGCAATCAGCCCCAGCATTTT.

The chain combines TRBV7-2 with TRBJ1-5, with D possibly TRBD1 on 5 matching bases. The CDR3 has 16 residues. Trimming shortened V by 0 bases and J by 1 base, and 10 bases separated the two germline ends. Germline CDR1 reads SGHTA; CDR2 reads FQGNSA. The CDR3 coding sequence is TGTGCCAGCAGCTTAGCGGCGGGGCCCAGCAATCAGCCCCAGCATTTT. It is translated as CASSLAAGPSNQPQHF.

The chain is built from TRBV30 and TRBJ1-4; D is possibly TRBD1 (5 bases). The V and J ends lost 7 bases and 2 bases respectively, with 17 bases between them. This CDR3 has 15 residues. Germline V gene data show CDR1 as GTSNPN and CDR2 as SVGIG (reference sequence). The CDR3 spells CAFVGRGTTNEKLFF. CDR3 DNA sequence: TGTGCCTTCGTCGGGCGGGGGACCACTAATGAAAAACTGTTTTTT.

The chain couples TRBV7-2 to TRBJ1-5; D possibly corresponds to TRBD1 (6 bases). Trimming cost V 5 bases and J 0 bases, with 11 bases left between them. The CDR3 is 15 residues long. CDR1 is SGHTA, CDR2 FQGNSA, per germline. DNA for the CDR3: TGTGCCAGCAGCCCCGGACAGCTTAGCAATCAGCCCCAGCATTTT. Translating gives CASSPGQLSNQPQHF. The full variable domain, completed using reference TRBV7-2 and TRBJ1-5, is GAGVSQSPSNKVTEKGKDVELRCDPISGHTALYWYRQSLGQGLEFLIYFQGNSAPDKSGLPSDRFSAERTGGSVSTLTIQRTQQEDSAVYLCASSPGQLSNQPQHFGDGTRLSIL.

CDR3: CASSLSGEKLFF. The CDR3 bases are TGTGCCAGCAGCTTATCGGGTGAAAAACTGTTTTTT. J is TRBJ1-4 and V is TRBV7-9; D gene ambiguous. This CDR3 spans 12 amino acids. V lost 2 bases and J lost 7, with 5 bases in between. Per germline, CDR1 SEHNR and CDR2 FQNEAQ (reference sequence).

In the case of this clone: The sample has other DNA sequences that encode this CDR3 too. The rearrangement links TRBV30 to TRBJ2-3; tentatively, D is TRBD1 or TRBD2 (6 bases each). The CDR3 length is 16 residues. The germline gives CDR1 GTSNPN, CDR2 SVGIG (reference sequence). Deletions cut 4 bases from V and 0 bases from J, with 17 bases between. CDR3 nucleotide sequence: TGTGCCTGGACTCTCGGGGGCGGGCTGAGCACAGATACGCAGTATTTT. The encoded protein is CAWTLGGGLSTDTQYF.

The rearrangement links TRBV7-6 to TRBJ2-1, with 12 nucleotides matching TRBD2. The CDR3 sequence is 15 residues long. With 3 bases clipped from V and 6 bases from J, the junction kept 3 bases outside the gene matches. Germline V gene data show CDR1 as SGHVS and CDR2 as FNYEAQ. In nucleotides, the CDR3 is TGTGCCAGCAGCTTCCGACTAGCGGGAGTCAATGAGCAGTTCTTC. This sequence encodes CASSFRLAGVNEQFF.

This sequence joins TRBV18 and TRBJ1-2; weak D call: TRBD1 (5 bases). Per germline, CDR1 KGHSH and CDR2 LQKENI. V gave up 2 bases and J gave up 2 bases, with 15 bases separating them. The length of the CDR3 is 16 residues. The CDR3 reads CASSPGVGGGNYGYTF. The CDR3 DNA reads TGTGCCAGCTCACCAGGGGTCGGTGGGGGAAACTATGGCTACACCTTC.